These 30 T cell receptor beta chains came from one sample sequenced in a study of blood T cell repertoires in COVID-19. Assay used: immunoSEQ multiplex PCR; TCRdb lists only in-frame clones, some missing. Of roughly 300,000 clones in the sample, roughly nine tenths are singletons; the top ten hold approximately 12%. Sequencing was done on a sample of peripheral blood. These receptors all stem from a woman in her twenties or thirties with COVID-19, enrolled during active disease.

The chain uses TRBV7-2 and TRBJ2-5; weak D call: TRBD2 (5 bases). Germline V gene lookup returns CDR1 SGHTA and CDR2 FQGNSA. V lost 5 bases and J lost 4, with 11 bases in between. This CDR3 is built from 13 residues. This CDR3 reads CASSAQRGETQYF. The CDR3 DNA reads TGTGCCAGCAGCGCGCAACGGGGAGAGACCCAGTACTTC.

The V call is TRBV7-9, the J call TRBJ1-1, with 9 bases identical to TRBD1. The trim removed 4 bases at V and 1 base at J, leaving 4 bases unmatched. The CDR3 consists of 15 residues. The germline V gene has CDR1 SEHNR and CDR2 FQNEAQ (reference sequence). The DNA for the CDR3 is TGTGCCAGCAGCTCCCCGACAGGGGGGAACACTGAAGCTTTCTTT. This translates into CASSSPTGGNTEAFF.

This chain links TRBV25-1 with TRBJ2-7; D possibly corresponds to TRBD1 (6 bases). Trimming cost V 8 bases and J 1 base, with 21 bases left between them. The CDR3 is 16 amino acids. Germline V CDR1 and CDR2: MGHDK, SYGVNS. CDR3 DNA sequence: TGTGCCAGCTTCAGGGGCGCGAGCCGTAGATCCTACGAGCAGTACTTC. Protein product: CASFRGASRRSYEQYF.

The chain couples TRBV11-2 to TRBJ1-1; a weak D match, TRBD1 (6 bases). The CDR3 is made up of 13 amino acids. Germline assignment: CDR1 SGHAT and CDR2 FQNNGV. V was cut by 3 bases and J by 4 bases, with 9 bases left in between. CDR3 protein: CASSFRDTTEAFF. In nucleotides, the CDR3 is TGTGCCAGCAGCTTCCGGGACACCACTGAAGCTTTCTTT.

This clone appeared a few times. This chain uses TRBV7-2 with TRBJ2-2; a weak D match, TRBD2 (6 bases). The germline V gene encodes CDR1 SGHTA and CDR2 FQGNSA. The V end was cut by 6 bases, the J end by 2 bases, with 13 bases between. This CDR3 has 15 amino acids. The CDR3 reads CASRSGLLNTGELFF. The DNA of the CDR3 is TGTGCCAGCAGATCCGGACTACTCAACACCGGGGAGCTGTTTTTT.

This rearrangement joins TRBV24-1 to TRBJ1-4; D remains ambiguous. Trimming left V 7 bases short and J 7 bases short, with 15 bases between. The CDR3 loop spans 14 amino acids. The germline V gene encodes CDR1 KGHDR and CDR2 SFDVKD. In DNA, the CDR3 is TGTGCCACCAGATTAATCGGTTTCGTTGAAAAACTGTTTTTT. It yields the protein CATRLIGFVEKLFF.

This clone was detected a few times. The CDR3 protein is CASSLGGREGNSKNSPLHF. The DNA of the CDR3 is TGTGCCAGCAGCCTAGGAGGGAGGGAGGGTAATTCAAAAAATTCACCCCTCCACTTT. The chain is built from TRBV7-2 and TRBJ1-6; D ambiguous. Trimming took 5 bases from V and 7 from J, leaving 27 bases between them. The CDR3 has 19 residues. Germline values: CDR1 SGHTA, CDR2 FQGNSA. Drawing the rest from reference TRBV7-2 and TRBJ1-6, the complete variable domain is GAGVSQSPSNKVTEKGKDVELRCDPISGHTALYWYRQSLGQGLEFLIYFQGNSAPDKSGLPSDRFSAERTGGSVSTLTIQRTQQEDSAVYLCASSLGGREGNSKNSPLHFGNGTRLTVT.

The chain carries TRBV6-6 and TRBJ2-7, with TRBD1 as a possible D gene (6 bases). Germline CDR1 and CDR2: MNHNY and SVGAGI (reference sequence). V lost 6 bases to trimming and J lost 7 bases, with 16 bases between them. The CDR3 spans 13 residues. The CDR3 here is CASSRQVDREQYF. CDR3 nucleotide sequence: TGTGCCAGCAGCCGACAGGTTGACCGAGAGCAGTACTTC.

This chain links TRBV5-1 with TRBJ1-1; D might be TRBD1 (6 bases). V was clipped by 0 bases and J by 7 bases, with 16 bases between them. Germline-derived CDR1 and CDR2 are SGHRS and YFSETQ. The CDR3 is 15 amino acids. CDR3 nucleotide sequence: TGCGCCAGCAGCTTGGAAGGCAGGGGCGCCATTGAAGCTTTCTTT. This translates into CASSLEGRGAIEAFF.

This clone has a single count. The rearrangement links TRBV5-1 to TRBJ2-1; 7 bases fit TRBD2. In germline, CDR1 is SGHRS, CDR2 YFSETQ. The CDR3 length is 16 residues. V dropped 0 bases and J dropped 0; count of bases not matched to a gene: 3. The CDR3: CASSLAGGSSYNEQFF. The CDR3 DNA is TGCGCCAGCAGCTTGGCAGGCGGGAGCTCCTACAATGAGCAGTTCTTC.

V is TRBV19 and J is TRBJ2-6; D possibly corresponds to TRBD2 (6 bases). Per germline, CDR1 LNHDA and CDR2 SQIVND (reference sequence). V lost 4 bases and J lost 0, with 16 bases in between. This CDR3 comprises 18 residues. CDR3 region: CASSRRGISNSGANVLTF. The DNA of the CDR3 is TGTGCCAGTAGTAGGAGGGGCATATCGAACTCTGGGGCCAACGTCCTGACTTTC.

The chain employs TRBV30 and TRBJ1-1; 8 bases are shared with TRBD1. Germline CDR1 GTSNPN, CDR2 SVGIG (reference sequence). The trim removed 0 bases at V and 5 bases at J, leaving 2 bases unmatched. The CDR3 sequence is 13 residues long. The CDR3 is CAWSVQGETEAFF. CDR3 in DNA: TGTGCCTGGAGTGTACAGGGGGAGACTGAAGCTTTCTTT. The full variable domain, in which reference TRBV30 and TRBJ1-1 provide the parts outside the CDR3, is SQTIHQWPATLVQPVGSPLSLECTVEGTSNPNLYWYRQAAGRGLQLLFYSVGIGQISSEVPQNLSASRPQDRQFILSSKKLLLSDSGFYLCAWSVQGETEAFFGQGTRLTVV.

V is TRBV5-1 and J is TRBJ1-1, with a weak D call TRBD1 (6 bases). CDR1 SGHRS and CDR2 YFSETQ come from the germline V gene. V lost 7 bases, J lost 3 bases, and 16 bases lay in between. The CDR3 runs to 14 residues. This chain's CDR3 is CASSNTGWDTEAFF. The CDR3 DNA follows: TGCGCCAGCTCCAATACAGGGTGGGACACTGAAGCTTTCTTT. The whole variable domain, filled in from reference TRBV5-1 and TRBJ1-1, reads KAGVTQTPRYLIKTRGQQVTLSCSPISGHRSVSWYQQTPGQGLQFLFEYFSETQRNKGNFPGRFSGRQFSNSRSEMNVSTLELGDSALYLCASSNTGWDTEAFFGQGTRLTVV.

The V gene is TRBV4-1, the J gene TRBJ2-7; 7 nucleotides agree with TRBD1. The V and J ends lost 6 bases and 0 bases, in that order; junction bases with no gene match: 14. This CDR3 is built from 17 residues. The V gene's germline CDR1 is MGHRA and CDR2 YSYEKL. The CDR3 DNA reads TGCGCCAGCAGTCGCCTTAGGGGACAGATAAGCTCCTACGAGCAGTACTTC. This translates into CASSRLRGQISSYEQYF.

This chain joins TRBV2 and TRBJ2-1, with D maybe TRBD2 (6 bases). CDR1 SNHLY and CDR2 FYNNEI come from the germline V gene. V was clipped by 4 bases and J by 14 bases, with 15 bases between them. The CDR3 contains 12 residues. The CDR3 DNA follows: TGTGCCAGCAGTGTGAGACAGCGGAGGGAGTTCTTC. This encodes CASSVRQRREFF.

CDR3 amino acids: CASSEHGQGYEQYF. CDR3 nucleotides: TGTGCCAGCAGTGAACACGGACAGGGTTACGAGCAGTACTTC. The chain has TRBV2 and TRBJ2-7; TRBD1 matches 8 bases. Germline CDR1 SNHLY, CDR2 FYNNEI. The CDR3 totals 14 residues. J was trimmed by 4 bases and V by 2 bases; bases with no gene match: 4.

The chain links TRBV4-1 to TRBJ2-7; 10 positions agree with TRBD2. The germline V gene has CDR1 MGHRA and CDR2 YSYEKL. Trimming took 2 bases from V and 2 from J; bases not matched to a gene: 12. This CDR3 has 18 residues. CDR3 sequence: CASSQSPATSGYTYEQYF. The CDR3 nucleotides are TGCGCCAGCAGCCAATCCCCCGCGACTAGCGGGTATACCTACGAGCAGTACTTC.

The rearrangement uses TRBV2 and TRBJ1-1, with D tentatively TRBD1 (5 bases). Trimming pared 6 bases from V and 4 bases from J, leaving 12 bases between. The CDR3 extends over 13 amino acids. Per the germline V gene, CDR1 is SNHLY and CDR2 is FYNNEI. Here the CDR3 reads CASRRGLSTEAFF. CDR3 DNA sequence: TGTGCCAGCAGAAGGGGTCTCTCCACTGAAGCTTTCTTT. The full variable domain, its missing parts supplied by reference TRBV2 and TRBJ1-1, is EPEVTQTPSHQVTQMGQEVILRCVPISNHLYFYWYRQILGQKVEFLVSFYNNEISEKSEIFDDQFSVERPDGSNFTLKIRSTKLEDSAMYFCASRRGLSTEAFFGQGTRLTVV.

The V call is TRBV2, the J call TRBJ2-3; 14 bases map to TRBD2. The V gene end was trimmed by 5 bases and the J gene end by 4 bases; junction bases not matched to a gene: 2. The CDR3 is made up of 15 amino acids. Germline CDR1 reads SNHLY; CDR2 reads FYNNEI. The CDR3 reads CASSRGLAGADTQYF. The DNA for the CDR3 is TGTGCCAGCAGTCGGGGACTAGCGGGGGCAGATACGCAGTATTTT.

The chain is built from TRBV4-2 and TRBJ2-2, with 10 bases identical to TRBD2. CDR3 length equals 16 residues. V was clipped by 3 bases and J by 2 bases; unmatched bases: 3. Looked up from germline, CDR1 is LGHNA and CDR2 is YNFKEQ. The CDR3 region is CASSHLAGANTGELFF. Written as DNA, the CDR3 is TGTGCCAGCAGCCATCTAGCGGGGGCTAACACCGGGGAGCTGTTTTTT.

The chain carries TRBV19 and TRBJ2-7; no firm D call. Trimming left V 3 bases short and J 5 bases short, with 11 bases between. The CDR3 totals 13 residues. Germline V gives CDR1 LNHDA, CDR2 SQIVND (reference sequence). The CDR3 sequence: CASSMWSRDEQYF. The CDR3 coding sequence is TGTGCCAGTAGTATGTGGAGCCGGGACGAGCAGTACTTC.

The J gene is TRBJ2-6, the V gene TRBV3-1 (or the pseudogene TRBV3-2); D not certain. The germline gives CDR1 LGHDT, CDR2 YNNKEL (reference sequence). The CDR3 runs to 19 residues. V lost 0 bases to trimming and J lost 2 bases, with 17 bases between them. In nucleotides, the CDR3 is TGTGCCAGCAGCCAAGAGGGCTACATAGAGAGAGCTGGGGCCAACGTCCTGACTTTC. This codes for CASSQEGYIERAGANVLTF.

The rearrangement uses TRBV5-5 and TRBJ2-1; a weak D match, TRBD1 (7 bases). Trimming removed 0 bases at V and 6 bases at J, with 10 bases between. The CDR3 extends over 14 amino acids. CDR1 is SGHKS, CDR2 YYEKEE, per germline (reference sequence). For the CDR3, the DNA is TGTGCCAGCAGCTTGGACAGGGGAGGCAATGAGCAGTTCTTC. Translation gives CASSLDRGGNEQFF.

This clone was observed once. The chain combines TRBV5-4 with TRBJ2-1, with 8 bases fitting TRBD1. V trimming: 1 base; J trimming: 9 bases; junction bases outside the gene matches: 9. Germline V gene sequence: CDR1 SGHNT, CDR2 YYREEE (reference sequence). This CDR3 is 15 amino acids long. This CDR3 reads CASSLPQGARGEQFF. In nucleotides, the CDR3 is TGTGCCAGCAGCTTGCCCCAGGGGGCGCGGGGTGAGCAGTTCTTC.

This chain connects TRBV5-1 to TRBJ2-7; D unresolved. The V end was cut by 4 bases, the J end by 0 bases, with 5 bases between. The CDR3 sequence is 12 residues long. The germline CDR1 and CDR2 sequences are SGHRS and YFSETQ. The CDR3 sequence is CASSAPSYEQYF. The CDR3 DNA reads as TGCGCCAGCAGCGCGCCCTCCTACGAGCAGTACTTC.

The chain is built from TRBV6-5 and TRBJ2-7, with 10 bases aligning to TRBD2. CDR1 MNHEY and CDR2 SVGAGI come from the germline V gene. There are 14 residues in the CDR3. J gave up 5 bases and V 6 bases, and 7 bases lay outside the gene matches. The CDR3 sequence is CASRGAGGVNEQYF. CDR3 in DNA: TGTGCCAGCAGGGGAGCGGGAGGGGTGAACGAGCAGTACTTC.

The rearrangement uses TRBV12-5 and TRBJ1-2; 9 bases match TRBD1. Germline CDR1 is LGHNT and CDR2 is FRNRAP. The CDR3 totals 15 residues. V trimming: 0 bases; J trimming: 8 bases; junction bases outside the gene matches: 7. CDR3 bases: TGTGCTAGTGGTTTGGTACTGGGGACAGGGCAGGGCTACACCTTC. It yields the protein CASGLVLGTGQGYTF.

The rearrangement links TRBV20-1 to TRBJ2-3; D unclear. The germline gives CDR1 DFQATT, CDR2 SNEGSKA (reference sequence). This CDR3 is 11 amino acids long. V was pared by 6 bases and J by 4 bases, with 8 bases between. The CDR3 DNA reads TGCAGTGCCCGGTCGGCAGATACGCAGTATTTT. This gives the protein CSARSADTQYF.

This rearrangement joins TRBV5-4 to TRBJ2-7, with 9 nucleotides matching TRBD1. Germline V lookup: CDR1 SGHNT, CDR2 YYREEE (reference sequence). The junction had 9 bases not matched to a gene; V was cut back by 1 base and J by 4 bases. This CDR3 region has 16 residues. The chain's CDR3 is CASSLTEGTGLYEQYF. The CDR3 DNA is TGTGCCAGCAGCTTGACGGAGGGGACAGGGCTTTACGAGCAGTACTTC.

This clone was observed a few times. This rearrangement joins TRBV11-2 to TRBJ1-2; D call uncertain. V lost 5 bases, J lost 4 bases, and 14 bases lay in between. This CDR3 has 14 amino acids. Germline V gene lookup returns CDR1 SGHAT and CDR2 FQNNGV. CDR3 coding DNA: TGTGCCAGCAGCCCCACCGTCAGTACCTATGGCTACACCTTC. It yields the protein CASSPTVSTYGYTF.